Shown below are 5 T cell receptor beta chains from a single sample sequenced in a study of blood T cells in healthy people across ages. Sample-barcoded 5' priming and a J-beta primer mix drove a second PCR of roughly 7 to 11 cycles. TCRdb redid the calling of the 5' RACE reads with MiXCR, one entry per CDR3 protein. The sample shows about 900,000 distinct CDR3 sequences, around two thirds of them seen only once. Source material: blood. Receptor source: a man aged 25-45 years in good health.

This clonotype has just a few counts. The chain combines TRBV15 with TRBJ2-7, with no clear D. Germline values: CDR1 LNHNV, CDR2 YYDKDF (reference sequence). Trimming stripped 0 bases from V and 6 bases from J, with 9 bases between. CDR3 length equals 13 residues. The CDR3 here is CATSRDGSAEQYF. The CDR3 DNA reads TGTGCCACCAGCAGAGATGGCTCTGCCGAGCAGTACTTC.

This clonotype occurred a few times. The genes are TRBV9 and TRBJ2-7; D is unclear. CDR3 length equals 14 residues. Germline-derived CDR1 and CDR2 are SGDLS and YYNGEE. The germline V and J ends were trimmed by 0 bases and 3 bases, with 10 bases remaining between them. This CDR3 is CASSVGLAGYEQYF. The CDR3 DNA follows: TGTGCCAGCAGCGTAGGTTTAGCCGGCTACGAGCAGTACTTC.

This clonotype was seen a few times. The CDR3 sequence: CASSLGPYRGEQYF. The CDR3 DNA reads TGTGCCAGCAGCCTAGGACCCTACCGGGGGGAGCAGTACTTC. The chain combines TRBV7-2 with TRBJ2-7; D possibly corresponds to TRBD2 (6 bases). Trimming shortened V by 5 bases and J by 7 bases, and 18 bases separated the two germline ends. This CDR3 is built from 14 residues. Germline values: CDR1 SGHTA, CDR2 FQGNSA.

This chain uses TRBV4-3 with TRBJ2-4; D may match TRBD1 or TRBD2 (5 bases each). The DNA end lines up better with TRBJ2-7; the J call may be wrong. Germline V gives CDR1 LGHNA, CDR2 YSLEER. The CDR3 consists of 16 residues. CDR3 DNA sequence: TGCGCCAGCAGCCAAGAATGGGGACGGTACTCCTACGAGCAGTACTTC. Its translation: CASSQEWGRYSYEQYF.

Worth noting for this clonotype: A much larger clonotype is one base distant, so this may be a read error. The J gene is TRBJ2-4, the V gene TRBV11-2; possibly TRBD2 for D (6 bases). Germline assignment: CDR1 SGHAT and CDR2 FQNNGV. The ends were cut back, 1 base at V and 5 bases at J, with 9 bases in the middle. The CDR3 runs to 14 residues. CDR3 nucleotides: TGTGCCAGCAGCTTAGGTTGGGGGGAAAACATTCAGTACTTC. Amino acids: CASSLGWGENIQYF. Looking up the rest from reference TRBV11-2 and TRBJ2-4 gives the full variable domain: EAGVAQSPRYKIIEKRQSVAFWCNPISGHATLYWYQQILGQGPKLLIQFQNNGVVDDSQLPKDRFSAERLKGVDSTLKIQPAKLEDSAVYLCASSLGWGENIQYFGAGTRLSVL.